This T cell receptor (beta chain) was profiled in a study of early T cells in non-severe SARS-CoV-2 infection. Each CDR3 protein gets one entry after TCRdb re-called the 5' RACE reads with MiXCR. Here the sample spans 55,000 to 65,000 distinct CDR3 sequences, 10% to 15% being singletons. The CDR3 runs to 12 residues. The germline gives CDR1 SQVTM, CDR2 ANQGSEA. The germline V and J ends were trimmed by 1 base and 8 bases, with 11 bases remaining between them. This clonotype was seen many times. The sequence came from an adult who was a healthcare worker with PCR-confirmed SARS-CoV-2 infection or an uninfected control (not recorded which). The starting material was whole blood, obtained at baseline. V gene TRBV29-1 combines with J gene TRBJ1-1; D is unclear. CDR3 amino acids: CSVEGFRVEAFF. The CDR3 coding sequence is TGCAGCGTTGAAGGCTTTAGAGTGGAAGCTTTCTTT. Full variable domain (missing parts from reference TRBV29-1 and TRBJ1-1): SAVISQKPSRDICQRGTSLTIQCQVDSQVTMMFWYRQQPGQSLTLIATANQGSEATYESGFVIDKFPISRPNLTFSTLTVSNMSPEDSSIYLCSVEGFRVEAFFGQGTRLTVV.